The T cell receptor beta chain under discussion was sequenced for a study of cytomegalovirus exposure and HLA in healthy donors. Findings and caveats of the study: Analyzed later, most CMV-associated TCR beta chains appeared HLA-restricted. The likely origin of a cluster of highly shared sequence variants was a sequencing artifact.

A multiplex PCR was run with 60 Vbeta primers and 13 Jbeta primers. Method: immunoSEQ multiplex PCR; TCRdb's copy keeps in-frame clones and lacks some. Of 100,000 to 150,000 clones in the sample, more than 80% are singletons; the top ten hold 1%. The CDR3 totals 13 residues. The V end lost 7 bases, the J end lost 4 bases, and 11 bases lay between the germline ends. Per the germline V gene, CDR1 is LNHDA and CDR2 is SQIVND (reference sequence). In the case of this clone: Its target is not known.

Each donor's status was that of a healthy bone marrow donor. The source of this sequence is a man in his forties in good health and CMV-seronegative. The chain has TRBV19 and TRBJ2-1; the D is unclear. Sequences were obtained from PBMCs. The CDR3, as DNA: TGTGCCAGTACCGCTTCGGAGTACAATGAGCAGTTCTTC. Translation: CASTASEYNEQFF.